This paragraph reports one TCR beta chain. Its binding antigen is unknown. Qualities for individual bases were not recorded, and no much larger clone is one base off. This entry belongs to a study of blood T cell repertoires in COVID-19 (dated by TCRdb to 2019 to 2021). General notes on the study: Samples from collaborators originated in the United States, Italy and Spain and spanned both the acute and convalescent phases of COVID-19. Sample metadata almost always included a de-identified subject ID, COVID-19 status, age in years and sex. The dataset comprised deeply sampled blood TCRbeta repertoires from subjects exposed to, actively infected with, or recovered from COVID-19. The repertoires were released in a freely available public database intended as a resource for research on the immune response to SARS-CoV-2. The material from the prospective study consisted of cDNA or gDNA derived from T cells, B-cell-depleted T cells, or PBMCs. Where available, HLA class I and class II types were obtained from metadata supplied by the sample provider rather than from assay-based typing. The samples were drawn from two sources: the first 160 participants of the ongoing ImmuneRACE study, and about 1,300 subjects contributed by 6 global collaborators.

CDR1 is given as KGHSH and CDR2 as LQKENI, both from the germline V gene. The CDR3 runs 13 amino acids, cysteine and phenylalanine included. Kept here is only the CDR3 DNA, which spans 39 bases and is read in frame from base 1. V is reduced by 4 bases and J by 2 bases, leaving a spacing of 7 bases between them. TCRbeta CDR3 regions were amplified from genomic DNA by means of the immunoSEQ Assay, a bias-controlled multiplex PCR. The paper's processing steps were these. The number of nucleated cells in each sample was estimated from the amplification of reference gene primers within the assay. To quantify the absolute abundance of each unique TCRbeta CDR3 rearrangement, sequence reads were collapsed and filtered. For each sample, productive Simpson clonality was calculated as the square root of Simpson's diversity index across productive rearrangements. Sourced from immuneACCESS, this table was stored by TCRdb with only in-frame sequences that have V and J called. A share of the clones is absent; for the studies checked, an unresolved V gene accounts for under half, and the remainder has no known explanation. That table is the source of V, J and clone size, and D and trimming were worked out from the DNA. The sample table shows some 370,000 clones, and more than 80% are seen once. The top ten hold 1% to 1.5% of the sample.

Whole blood was collected in K2EDTA tubes by collaborating institutions according to the institutions' own protocols. For TCRbeta analysis, collaborator samples were shipped as frozen whole blood, as isolated PBMCs, or as DNA extracted from either sample type. What the study reported, not specific to this receptor: The amount of clinical and demographic metadata varied by source and participant and was provided uncurated.

This TCR came from a man aged 40-49 years with acute or convalescent COVID-19. The chain joins TRBV18 to TRBJ2-3; there is no confident call for the D gene. The specimen was peripheral blood. The CDR3 here reads CASSRAFTDTQYF. Here is the DNA: TGTGCCAGCTCACGGGCATTCACAGATACGCAGTATTTT.